This T cell receptor (beta chain) was found in a study of cytomegalovirus exposure and HLA in healthy donors. Overall study findings and caveats: Listed as cytomegalovirus-associated were 164 TCR beta chains. What TCR beta sequences reportedly achieved was accurate prediction of HLA-A and HLA-B alleles in most subjects. CMV serostatus alone was available as immune exposure information.

Regarding this clone: The antigen is undetermined.

V dropped 2 bases and J dropped 3 bases, with 22 bases sitting between them. The CDR3 runs 18 residues. Germline V gene sequence: CDR1 KGHSH, CDR2 LQKENI. The PCR was carried out with 60 Vbeta primers and 13 Jbeta primers. Assay used: immunoSEQ multiplex PCR; TCRdb lists only in-frame clones, some missing. Among roughly 180,000 clones listed, approximately 80% were seen once. This sequence originates from a girl aged 10 to 17 in good health and CMV-seropositive. The J gene is TRBJ1-2, the V gene TRBV18; D might be TRBD1 (6 bases). Input material: PBMCs. CDR3 amino acids: CASSPEPRRQATHYGYTF. The CDR3 nucleotides read TGTGCCAGCTCACCAGAACCGAGACGACAGGCAACCCACTATGGCTACACCTTC.